This TCR beta chain was retrieved from a study of T cell repertoires in cytomegalovirus infection. This clonotype was picked up a small number of times. The germline V and J ends were trimmed by 5 bases and 4 bases, with 18 bases remaining between them. The germline V gene encodes CDR1 MNHEY and CDR2 SVGAGI. CDR3 length equals 15 residues. From the reads, TCRdb called clonotypes with MiXCR, one entry per CDR3 protein. Found here are about 230,000 distinct CDR3 sequences, 6.5% of them singletons; the top ten hold around 6.5%. The sequence was collected from a human donor in good health (CMV status not recorded). Some clones in this sample may be carry-over from other donors' samples. This chain links TRBV6-5 with TRBJ2-7; weak D call: TRBD1 (5 bases). The source material was PBMCs. The CDR3 nucleotides are TGTGCCAGCAGTCCAATCCCGGACAACGGATACGAGCAGTACTTC. Protein: CASSPIPDNGYEQYF.